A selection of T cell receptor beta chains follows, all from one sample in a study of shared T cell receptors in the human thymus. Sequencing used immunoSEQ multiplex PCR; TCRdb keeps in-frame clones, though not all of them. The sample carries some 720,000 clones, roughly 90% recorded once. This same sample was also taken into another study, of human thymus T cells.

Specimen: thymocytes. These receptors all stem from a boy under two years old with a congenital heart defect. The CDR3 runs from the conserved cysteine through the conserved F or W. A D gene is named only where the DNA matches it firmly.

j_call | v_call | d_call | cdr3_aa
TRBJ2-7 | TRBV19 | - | CASSPGWGRRTYEQYF
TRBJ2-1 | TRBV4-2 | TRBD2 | CASSQGLTGLAGAHEQFF
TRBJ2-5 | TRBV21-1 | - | CASSKVEQRGLACGTQYF
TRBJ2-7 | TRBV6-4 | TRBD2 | CASSVREGCCEQYF
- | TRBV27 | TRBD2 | CASRAGLAVHEQYF
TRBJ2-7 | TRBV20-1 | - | CSASAIYEQYF
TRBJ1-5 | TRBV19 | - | CASSIIRGAQPQHF
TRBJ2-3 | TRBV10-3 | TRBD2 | CAITERGAADTQYF
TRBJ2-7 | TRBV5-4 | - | CASSSRGTSVAYEQYF
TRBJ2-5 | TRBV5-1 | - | CASTQDRETQYF
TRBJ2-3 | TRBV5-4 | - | CASSLAGQGKDTQYF
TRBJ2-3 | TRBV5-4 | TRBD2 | CASSLWSGSGGLFTDTQYF
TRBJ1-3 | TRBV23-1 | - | CASSHGETIYF
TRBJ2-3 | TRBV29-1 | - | CSVLGRGLDTQYF
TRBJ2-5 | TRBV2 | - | CASSAPLQGQETQYF
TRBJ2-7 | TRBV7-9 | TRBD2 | CASSLEGGLVTSYEQYF
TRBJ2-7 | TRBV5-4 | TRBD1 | CASSWDRVGEQYF
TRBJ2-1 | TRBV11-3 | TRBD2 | CASSPHQGGSPYNEQFF
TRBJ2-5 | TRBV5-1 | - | CASSSGPQETQYF
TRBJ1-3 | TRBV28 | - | CASRPVCGTDSGNTIYF
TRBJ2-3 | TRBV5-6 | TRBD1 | CASSPGTGIGTQYF
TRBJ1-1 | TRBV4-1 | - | CASSRFAGAMNTEAFF
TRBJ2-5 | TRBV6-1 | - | CASSEVVAWGEETQYF
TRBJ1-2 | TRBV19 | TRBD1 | CASSIDRVCGYTF